This is a list of T cell receptor beta chains from one sample in a study of response to subunit inactivated influenza vaccine. MiXCR, applied by TCRdb to the RT-PCR reads, yields one record per CDR3 protein. The table has roughly 670,000 distinct CDR3 sequences, less than 15% seen once. The material sequenced was PBMCs from blood, taken 14 days before vaccination. All receptors come from a man in his forties or fifties who received an inactivated influenza vaccine. Both conserved end residues are part of each CDR3. D genes are given only for firm matches. Rows may omit the clone size; those that give it use once, few, many or a size class.

CDR3 length: 15
V gene: TRBV27
D gene: TRBD2
J gene: TRBJ2-2
clone size: once
CDR3 protein: CASSFEREGRGELFF
CDR3 DNA: TGTGCCAGCAGTTTTGAGCGGGAGGGCCGCGGGGAGCTGTTTTTT

CDR3 length: 15
V gene: TRBV9
D gene: -
J gene: TRBJ2-5
clone size: -
CDR3 protein: CASSPGGGTMETQYF
CDR3 DNA: TGTGCCAGCAGCCCAGGAGGAGGGACAATGGAGACCCAGTACTTC

CDR3 length: 14
V gene: TRBV6-2/TRBV6-3
D gene: -
J gene: TRBJ2-7
clone size: many
CDR3 protein: CASKQGPRWREQYF
CDR3 DNA: TGTGCCAGCAAACAGGGACCGCGCTGGAGAGAGCAGTACTTC

CDR3 length: 16
V gene: TRBV7-6
D gene: TRBD2
J gene: TRBJ2-3
clone size: -
CDR3 protein: CASSFASGGARDTQYF
CDR3 DNA: TGTGCCAGCAGCTTTGCTAGCGGGGGGGCGAGAGATACGCAGTATTTT

CDR3 length: 17
V gene: TRBV14
D gene: -
J gene: TRBJ2-5
clone size: -
CDR3 protein: CASSQGYRDGLRETQYF
CDR3 DNA: TGTGCCAGCAGCCAAGGGTACCGGGACGGCCTAAGGGAGACCCAGTACTTC

CDR3 length: 14
V gene: TRBV7-2
D gene: TRBD1
J gene: TRBJ1-5
clone size: few
CDR3 protein: CASSLTGAHQPQHF
CDR3 DNA: TGTGCCAGCAGCCTGACAGGGGCCCATCAGCCCCAGCATTTT

CDR3 length: 12
V gene: TRBV28
D gene: -
J gene: TRBJ2-5
clone size: few
CDR3 protein: CASSSGLGTQYF
CDR3 DNA: TGTGCCAGCAGTTCAGGGTTGGGGACCCAGTACTTC

CDR3 length: 16
V gene: TRBV3-1
D gene: TRBD2
J gene: TRBJ2-5
clone size: -
CDR3 protein: CASSPAGLAGGETQYF
CDR3 DNA: TGTGCCAGCAGCCCCGCGGGACTAGCGGGGGGGGAGACCCAGTACTTC

CDR3 length: 15
V gene: TRBV12-3/TRBV12-4
D gene: TRBD2
J gene: TRBJ2-3
clone size: few
CDR3 protein: CASSPLAIDTDTQYF
CDR3 DNA: TGTGCCAGCAGCCCACTAGCGATAGACACAGATACGCAGTATTTT

CDR3 length: 14
V gene: TRBV6-2/TRBV6-3
D gene: -
J gene: TRBJ2-7
clone size: -
CDR3 protein: CASSPAGLSYEQYF
CDR3 DNA: TGTGCCAGCAGCCCTGCCGGGCTCTCCTACGAGCAGTACTTC

CDR3 length: 15
V gene: TRBV2
D gene: TRBD2
J gene: TRBJ2-5
clone size: few
CDR3 protein: CASKRTSGGQETQYF
CDR3 DNA: TGTGCCAGCAAACGGACTAGCGGGGGGCAAGAGACCCAGTACTTC

CDR3 length: 15
V gene: TRBV5-1
D gene: TRBD1
J gene: TRBJ1-1
clone size: -
CDR3 protein: CASSSRTGGNTEAFF
CDR3 DNA: TGCGCCAGCAGCTCTCGGACAGGGGGGAACACTGAAGCTTTCTTT

CDR3 length: 14
V gene: TRBV10-3
D gene: -
J gene: TRBJ1-1
clone size: -
CDR3 protein: CAITQRQENTEAFF
CDR3 DNA: TGTGCCATCACTCAACGACAGGAGAACACTGAAGCTTTCTTT

CDR3 length: 14
V gene: TRBV5-5
D gene: -
J gene: TRBJ2-5
clone size: many
CDR3 protein: CASSLRTPGETQYF
CDR3 DNA: TGTGCCAGCAGCTTACGGACGCCGGGGGAGACCCAGTACTTC

CDR3 length: 14
V gene: TRBV11-2
D gene: -
J gene: TRBJ2-1
clone size: few
CDR3 protein: CASSFGQPYNEQFF
CDR3 DNA: TGTGCCAGCAGCTTCGGACAGCCCTACAATGAGCAGTTCTTC

CDR3 length: 16
V gene: TRBV7-2
D gene: TRBD1
J gene: TRBJ2-1
clone size: -
CDR3 protein: CASSPLRQGGYNEQFF
CDR3 DNA: TGTGCCAGCAGCCCACTACGACAGGGGGGTTACAATGAGCAGTTCTTC

CDR3 length: 15
V gene: TRBV6-2/TRBV6-3
D gene: TRBD2
J gene: TRBJ2-1
clone size: many
CDR3 protein: CASSSSAGVSNEQFF
CDR3 DNA: TGTGCCAGCAGCAGCTCAGCGGGAGTCTCGAATGAGCAGTTCTTC

CDR3 length: 13
V gene: TRBV11-2
D gene: -
J gene: TRBJ1-1
clone size: -
CDR3 protein: CASSFETNTEAFF
CDR3 DNA: TGTGCCAGCAGCTTCGAGACAAACACTGAAGCTTTCTTT

CDR3 length: 15
V gene: TRBV5-1
D gene: -
J gene: TRBJ2-5
clone size: few
CDR3 protein: CASSLADATQETQYF
CDR3 DNA: TGCGCCAGCAGCTTGGCCGACGCCACTCAAGAGACCCAGTACTTC

CDR3 length: 15
V gene: TRBV5-1
D gene: -
J gene: TRBJ2-1
clone size: many
CDR3 protein: CASSLEPGPTGEQFF
CDR3 DNA: TGCGCCAGCAGCTTGGAACCGGGACCAACCGGGGAGCAGTTCTTC

CDR3 length: 15
V gene: TRBV28
D gene: TRBD1
J gene: TRBJ2-1
clone size: few
CDR3 protein: CASSASGQGYNEQFF
CDR3 DNA: TGTGCCAGCAGTGCGTCGGGACAGGGCTACAATGAGCAGTTCTTC

CDR3 length: 16
V gene: TRBV18
D gene: TRBD2
J gene: TRBJ2-3
clone size: -
CDR3 protein: CASSPPSGRALDTQYF
CDR3 DNA: TGTGCCAGCTCACCACCGAGCGGGAGGGCCTTAGATACGCAGTATTTT

CDR3 length: 14
V gene: TRBV12-3/TRBV12-4
D gene: -
J gene: TRBJ1-2
clone size: many
CDR3 protein: CASSLEGWGYGYTF
CDR3 DNA: TGTGCCAGCAGTTTAGAGGGCTGGGGCTATGGCTACACCTTC

CDR3 length: 17
V gene: TRBV5-5
D gene: TRBD1
J gene: TRBJ2-2
clone size: many
CDR3 protein: CASSLVSRGINTGELFF
CDR3 DNA: TGTGCCAGCAGCTTGGTATCCAGGGGGATTAACACCGGGGAGCTGTTTTTT

CDR3 length: 14
V gene: TRBV9
D gene: -
J gene: TRBJ2-7
clone size: -
CDR3 protein: CASSTDGAAREQYF
CDR3 DNA: TGTGCCAGCAGCACGGACGGCGCCGCGCGGGAGCAGTACTTC

CDR3 length: 14
V gene: TRBV7-8
D gene: -
J gene: TRBJ2-2
clone size: few
CDR3 protein: CASRRASNTGELFF
CDR3 DNA: TGTGCCAGCAGGAGAGCCTCGAACACCGGGGAGCTGTTTTTT

CDR3 length: 16
V gene: TRBV7-2
D gene: -
J gene: TRBJ1-5
clone size: many
CDR3 protein: CASSLAFTYSNQPQHF
CDR3 DNA: TGTGCCAGCAGCTTAGCGTTCACATATAGCAATCAGCCCCAGCATTTT

CDR3 length: 16
V gene: TRBV5-1
D gene: TRBD2
J gene: TRBJ2-5
clone size: -
CDR3 protein: CASSLAGRGSQETQYF
CDR3 DNA: TGCGCCAGCAGCTTGGCGGGGCGGGGGAGCCAAGAGACCCAGTACTTC

CDR3 length: 16
V gene: TRBV25-1
D gene: TRBD2
J gene: TRBJ2-5
clone size: -
CDR3 protein: CASSFLSGGGQETQYF
CDR3 DNA: TGTGCCAGCAGTTTTCTCAGCGGGGGGGGACAAGAGACCCAGTACTTC

CDR3 length: 13
V gene: TRBV5-1
D gene: TRBD1
J gene: TRBJ2-3
clone size: few
CDR3 protein: CASSSSTGTGGYF
CDR3 DNA: TGCGCCAGCAGCTCAAGCACCGGGACAGGGGGATATTTT

CDR3 length: 13
V gene: TRBV20-1
D gene: TRBD2
J gene: TRBJ2-7
clone size: -
CDR3 protein: CSASLLAKGEQYF
CDR3 DNA: TGCAGTGCTAGTTTACTAGCGAAAGGGGAGCAGTACTTC

CDR3 length: 18
V gene: TRBV21-1
D gene: -
J gene: TRBJ2-2
clone size: -
CDR3 protein: CASSKGNWDRAHTGELFF
CDR3 DNA: TGTGCCAGCAGCAAGGGGAATTGGGACAGGGCACACACCGGGGAGCTGTTTTTT

CDR3 length: 17
V gene: TRBV10-2
D gene: TRBD1
J gene: TRBJ2-7
clone size: -
CDR3 protein: CASSDRINRGRLAEQYF
CDR3 DNA: TGCGCCAGCAGTGACCGCATCAACAGGGGACGCTTAGCCGAGCAGTACTTC

CDR3 length: 14
V gene: TRBV30
D gene: -
J gene: TRBJ2-2
clone size: few
CDR3 protein: CAWSVGRYTGELFF
CDR3 DNA: TGTGCCTGGAGTGTTGGAAGGTACACCGGGGAGCTGTTTTTT

CDR3 length: 13
V gene: TRBV5-6
D gene: -
J gene: TRBJ2-2
clone size: -
CDR3 protein: CASSYRASGELFF
CDR3 DNA: TGTGCCAGCAGCTACAGGGCTTCCGGGGAGCTGTTTTTT

CDR3 length: 14
V gene: TRBV20-1
D gene: -
J gene: TRBJ2-1
clone size: many
CDR3 protein: CSARVRGKYNEQFF
CDR3 DNA: TGCAGTGCTAGAGTAAGGGGCAAGTACAATGAGCAGTTCTTC

CDR3 length: 14
V gene: TRBV24-1
D gene: -
J gene: TRBJ2-2
clone size: few
CDR3 protein: CATQAPGNTGELFF
CDR3 DNA: TGTGCCACCCAAGCGCCCGGAAACACCGGGGAGCTGTTTTTT

CDR3 length: 13
V gene: TRBV7-8
D gene: -
J gene: TRBJ1-2
clone size: few
CDR3 protein: CASSLGRGDGYTF
CDR3 DNA: TGTGCCAGCAGCTTAGGAAGGGGGGATGGCTACACCTTC

CDR3 length: 22
V gene: TRBV5-4
D gene: TRBD2
J gene: TRBJ2-1
clone size: once
CDR3 protein: CASSLVLSPGLAGVFGYNEQFF
CDR3 DNA: TGTGCCAGCAGCTTGGTTCTCAGCCCGGGACTAGCGGGAGTTTTCGGCTACAATGAGCAGTTCTTC